This T cell receptor (beta chain) was sequenced for a study of blood T cells in healthy people across ages. Of note for this clonotype: Its antigen is currently unknown.

Regarding the study as a whole: Diversity of TCR beta per million T cells declined in a roughly linear way with age.

The CDR3 is 17 amino acids. Per germline, CDR1 MNHEY and CDR2 SVGEGT. It was with a sample-barcoded 5' primer and a J-beta primer mix that a second PCR of about 7 to 12 cycles was run. TCRdb used MiXCR to reprocess the 5' RACE reads, holding one entry per CDR3 protein. This table holds nearly 800,000 distinct CDR3 sequences, 45% to 70% found once. This chain connects TRBV6-2 or TRBV6-3 to TRBJ2-7; TRBD2 matches at 14 bases. Gene TRBJ2-5 matches the end of the DNA better, so the J call may be wrong. The TCR sequence derives from a man aged 40-50 years in good health. What was sequenced was blood. This chain's CDR3 is CASSLGLAGGTGETQYF. As DNA, the CDR3 is TGTGCCAGCAGTCTCGGACTAGCGGGGGGAACCGGCGAGACCCAGTACTTC.